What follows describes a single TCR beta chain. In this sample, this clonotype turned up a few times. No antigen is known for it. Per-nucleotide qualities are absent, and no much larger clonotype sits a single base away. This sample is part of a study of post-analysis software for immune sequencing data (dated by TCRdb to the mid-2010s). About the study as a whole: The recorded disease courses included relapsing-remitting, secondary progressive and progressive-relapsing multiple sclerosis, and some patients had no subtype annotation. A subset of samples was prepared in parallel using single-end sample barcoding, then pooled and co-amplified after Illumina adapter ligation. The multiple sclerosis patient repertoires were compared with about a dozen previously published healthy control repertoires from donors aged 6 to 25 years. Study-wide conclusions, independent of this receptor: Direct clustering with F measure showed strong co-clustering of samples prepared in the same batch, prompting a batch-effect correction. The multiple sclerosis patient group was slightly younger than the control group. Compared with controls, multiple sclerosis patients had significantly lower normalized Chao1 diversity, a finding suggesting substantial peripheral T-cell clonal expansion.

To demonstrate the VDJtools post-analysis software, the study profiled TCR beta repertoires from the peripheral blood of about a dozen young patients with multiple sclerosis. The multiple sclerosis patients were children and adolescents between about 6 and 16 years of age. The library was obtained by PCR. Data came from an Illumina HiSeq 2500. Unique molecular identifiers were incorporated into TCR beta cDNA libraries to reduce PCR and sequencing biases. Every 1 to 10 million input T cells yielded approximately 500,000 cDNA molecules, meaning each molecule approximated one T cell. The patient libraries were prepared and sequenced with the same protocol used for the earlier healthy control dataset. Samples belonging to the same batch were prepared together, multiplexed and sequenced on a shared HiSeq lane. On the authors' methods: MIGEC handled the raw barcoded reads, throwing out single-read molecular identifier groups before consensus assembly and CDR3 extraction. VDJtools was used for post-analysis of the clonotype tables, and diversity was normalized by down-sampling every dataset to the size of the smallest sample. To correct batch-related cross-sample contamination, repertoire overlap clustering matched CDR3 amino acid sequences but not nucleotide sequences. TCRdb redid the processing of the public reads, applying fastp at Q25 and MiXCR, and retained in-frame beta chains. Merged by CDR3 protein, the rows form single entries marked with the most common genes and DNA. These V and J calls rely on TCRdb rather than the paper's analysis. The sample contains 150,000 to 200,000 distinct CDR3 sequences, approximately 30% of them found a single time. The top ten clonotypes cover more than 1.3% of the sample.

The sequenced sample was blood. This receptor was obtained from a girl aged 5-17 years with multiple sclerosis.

The CDR3 loop reads CASSQGAGLLGQYF. The DNA sequence is as follows: TGTGCCAGCAGCCAAGGGGCGGGACTACTCGGGCAGTACTTC. The chain was built from TRBV3-1 and TRBJ2-7, with 7 bases aligning to TRBD2. Trimming removed 1 base from V and 9 bases from J; the gene matches leave 9 bases unexplained. The CDR3 measures 14 amino acids from cysteine to phenylalanine. Only CDR3 DNA is held: 42 bases, read in frame from base 1. CDR1 and CDR2 are drawn from the germline V gene (reference sequence): LGHDT, YNNKEL.